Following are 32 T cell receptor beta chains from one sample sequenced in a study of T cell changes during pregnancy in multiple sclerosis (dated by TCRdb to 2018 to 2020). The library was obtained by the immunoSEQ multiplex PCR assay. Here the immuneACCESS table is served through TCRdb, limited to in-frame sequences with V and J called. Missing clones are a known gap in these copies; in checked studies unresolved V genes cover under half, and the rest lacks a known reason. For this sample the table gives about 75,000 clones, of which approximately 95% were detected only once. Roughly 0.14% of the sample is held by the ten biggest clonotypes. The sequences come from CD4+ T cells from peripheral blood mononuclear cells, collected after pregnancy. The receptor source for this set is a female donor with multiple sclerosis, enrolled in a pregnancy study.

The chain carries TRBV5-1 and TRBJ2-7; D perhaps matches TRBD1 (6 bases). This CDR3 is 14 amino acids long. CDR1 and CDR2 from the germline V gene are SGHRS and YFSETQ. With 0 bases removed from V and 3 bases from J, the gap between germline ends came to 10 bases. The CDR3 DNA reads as TGCGCCAGCAGCTTGGAGATAGGGGGCTACGAGCAGTACTTC. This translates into CASSLEIGGYEQYF.

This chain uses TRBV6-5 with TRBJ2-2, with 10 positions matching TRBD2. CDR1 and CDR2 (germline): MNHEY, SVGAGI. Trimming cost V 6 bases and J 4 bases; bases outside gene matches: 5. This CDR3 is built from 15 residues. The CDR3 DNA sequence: TGTGCCAGCAGCTCCGGGACTAGCGTCACCGGGGAGCTGTTTTTT. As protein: CASSSGTSVTGELFF.

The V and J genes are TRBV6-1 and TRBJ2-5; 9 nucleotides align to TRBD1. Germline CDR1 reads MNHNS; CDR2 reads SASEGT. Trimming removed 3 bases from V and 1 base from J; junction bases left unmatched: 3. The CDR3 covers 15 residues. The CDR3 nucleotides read TGTGCCAGCAGTGAGGGACAGGGCCCCCAAGAGACCCAGTACTTC. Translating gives CASSEGQGPQETQYF.

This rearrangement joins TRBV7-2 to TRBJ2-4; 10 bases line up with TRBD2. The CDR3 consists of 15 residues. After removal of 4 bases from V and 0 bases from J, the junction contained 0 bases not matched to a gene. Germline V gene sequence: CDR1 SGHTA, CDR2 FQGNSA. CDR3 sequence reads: CASSSSGRAKNIQYF. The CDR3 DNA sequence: TGTGCCAGCAGCTCTAGCGGGAGAGCCAAAAACATTCAGTACTTC.

CDR3 amino acids: CAIADTGTSGQETQYF. CDR3 nucleotides: TGTGCCATCGCGGACACCGGGACTAGCGGCCAAGAGACCCAGTACTTC. The genes are TRBV10-3 and TRBJ2-5, with 11 bases aligning to TRBD2. Trimming cost V 8 bases and J 1 base; bases outside gene matches: 9. Germline V lookup: CDR1 ENHRY, CDR2 SYGVKD. The CDR3 is 16 amino acids.

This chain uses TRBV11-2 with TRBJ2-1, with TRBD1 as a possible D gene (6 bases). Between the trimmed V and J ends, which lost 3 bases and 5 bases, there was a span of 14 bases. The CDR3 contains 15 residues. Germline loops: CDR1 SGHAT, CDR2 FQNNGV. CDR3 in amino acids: CASSFQGLGNNEQFF. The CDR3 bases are TGTGCCAGCAGCTTCCAGGGGCTAGGAAACAATGAGCAGTTCTTC.

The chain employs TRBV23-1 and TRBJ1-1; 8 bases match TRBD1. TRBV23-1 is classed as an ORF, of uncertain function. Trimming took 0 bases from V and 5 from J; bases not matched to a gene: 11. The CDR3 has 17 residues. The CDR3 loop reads CASSQSRAGGADTEAFF. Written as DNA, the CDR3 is TGCGCCAGCAGTCAATCGAGGGCAGGGGGCGCTGATACTGAAGCTTTCTTT.

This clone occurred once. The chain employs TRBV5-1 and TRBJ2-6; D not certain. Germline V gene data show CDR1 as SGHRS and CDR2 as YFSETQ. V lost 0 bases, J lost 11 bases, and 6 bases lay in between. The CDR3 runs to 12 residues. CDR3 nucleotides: TGCGCCAGCAGCTTGGCTAACGACGTCCTGACTTTC. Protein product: CASSLANDVLTF.

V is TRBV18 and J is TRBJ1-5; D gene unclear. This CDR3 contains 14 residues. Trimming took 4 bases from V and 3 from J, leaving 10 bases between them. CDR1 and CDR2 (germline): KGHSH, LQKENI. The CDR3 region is CASSLGETNQPQHF. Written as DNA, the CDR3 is TGTGCCAGCTCACTAGGAGAAACCAATCAGCCCCAGCATTTT.

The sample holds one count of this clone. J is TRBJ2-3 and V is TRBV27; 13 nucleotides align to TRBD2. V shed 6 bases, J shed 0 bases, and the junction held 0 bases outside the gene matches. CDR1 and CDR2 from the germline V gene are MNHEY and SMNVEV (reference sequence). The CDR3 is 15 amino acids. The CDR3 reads CASRGLAGSTDTQYF. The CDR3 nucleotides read TGTGCCAGCAGGGGACTAGCGGGAAGCACAGATACGCAGTATTTT.

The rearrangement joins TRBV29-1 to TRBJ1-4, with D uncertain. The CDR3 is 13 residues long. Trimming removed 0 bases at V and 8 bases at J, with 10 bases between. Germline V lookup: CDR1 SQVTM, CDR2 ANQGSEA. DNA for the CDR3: TGCAGCGTTGAAGATAGGGAGGGAGAAAAACTGTTTTTT. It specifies CSVEDREGEKLFF.

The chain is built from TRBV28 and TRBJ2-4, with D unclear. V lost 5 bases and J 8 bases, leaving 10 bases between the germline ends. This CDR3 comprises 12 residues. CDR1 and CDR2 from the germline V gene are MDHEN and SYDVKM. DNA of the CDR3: TGTGCCAGCAGTCCCCGCGAGGACATTCAGTACTTC. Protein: CASSPREDIQYF.

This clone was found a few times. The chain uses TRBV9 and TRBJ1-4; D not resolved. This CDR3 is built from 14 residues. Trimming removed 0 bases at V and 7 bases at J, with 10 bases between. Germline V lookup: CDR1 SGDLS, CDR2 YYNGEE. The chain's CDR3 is CASSVDPRGEKLFF. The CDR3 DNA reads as TGTGCCAGCAGCGTAGATCCCCGGGGTGAAAAACTGTTTTTT.

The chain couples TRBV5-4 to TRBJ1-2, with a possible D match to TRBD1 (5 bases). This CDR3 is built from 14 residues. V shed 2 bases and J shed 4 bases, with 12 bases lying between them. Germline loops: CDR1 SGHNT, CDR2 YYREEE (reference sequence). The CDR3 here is CASSFEDSLYGYTF. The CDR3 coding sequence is TGTGCCAGCAGCTTCGAAGACAGCCTCTATGGCTACACCTTC.

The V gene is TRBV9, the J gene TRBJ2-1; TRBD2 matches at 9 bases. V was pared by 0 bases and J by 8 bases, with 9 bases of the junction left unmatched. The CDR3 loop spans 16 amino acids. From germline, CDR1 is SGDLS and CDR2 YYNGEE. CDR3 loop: CASSVVGSGRGDEQFF. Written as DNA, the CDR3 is TGTGCCAGCAGCGTAGTGGGTAGCGGGAGAGGTGATGAGCAGTTCTTC. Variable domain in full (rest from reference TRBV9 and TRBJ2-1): DSGVTQTPKHLITATGQRVTLRCSPRSGDLSVYWYQQSLDQGLQFLIQYYNGEERAKGNILERFSAQQFPDLHSELNLSSLELGDSALYFCASSVVGSGRGDEQFFGPGTRLTVL.

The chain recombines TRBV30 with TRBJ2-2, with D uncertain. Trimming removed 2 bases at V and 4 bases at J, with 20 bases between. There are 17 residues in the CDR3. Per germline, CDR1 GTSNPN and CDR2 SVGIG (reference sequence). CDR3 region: CAWSSPWASLGTGELFF. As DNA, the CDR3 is TGTGCCTGGAGTTCCCCCTGGGCGTCTCTGGGCACCGGGGAGCTGTTTTTT. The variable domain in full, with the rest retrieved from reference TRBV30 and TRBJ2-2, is SQTIHQWPATLVQPVGSPLSLECTVEGTSNPNLYWYRQAAGRGLQLLFYSVGIGQISSEVPQNLSASRPQDRQFILSSKKLLLSDSGFYLCAWSSPWASLGTGELFFGEGSRLTVL.

CDR3 loop: CASSYDTYEQYF. In DNA form, the CDR3 reads TGTGCCAGCAGTTACGACACTTACGAGCAGTACTTC. The chain recombines TRBV6-5 with TRBJ2-7; D call uncertain. This CDR3 has 12 amino acids. V lost 2 bases and J lost 4, with 6 bases in between. Germline V CDR1 and CDR2: MNHEY, SVGAGI.

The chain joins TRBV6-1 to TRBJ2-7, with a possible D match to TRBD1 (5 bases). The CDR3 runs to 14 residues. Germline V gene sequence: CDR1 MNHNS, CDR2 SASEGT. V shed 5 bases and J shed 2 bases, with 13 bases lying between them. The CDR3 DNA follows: TGTGCCAGCAGTCAACAGACAGATGCCTACGAGCAGTACTTC. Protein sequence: CASSQQTDAYEQYF.

CDR3 loop: CASSLEGDRAYNEQFF. In DNA, the CDR3 is TGCGCCAGCAGCTTGGAAGGGGACAGGGCCTACAATGAGCAGTTCTTC. V usage is TRBV5-1 and J usage is TRBJ2-1, with 9 bases aligning to TRBD1. Trimming cost V 0 bases and J 2 bases; bases outside gene matches: 3. CDR1 is SGHRS and CDR2 is YFSETQ in the germline V gene. The CDR3 totals 16 residues.

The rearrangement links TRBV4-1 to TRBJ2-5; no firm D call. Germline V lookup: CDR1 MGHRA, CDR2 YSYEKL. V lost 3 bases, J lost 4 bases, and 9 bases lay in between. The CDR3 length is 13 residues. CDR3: CASSHPGGETQYF. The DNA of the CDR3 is TGCGCCAGCAGCCACCCCGGTGGAGAGACCCAGTACTTC.

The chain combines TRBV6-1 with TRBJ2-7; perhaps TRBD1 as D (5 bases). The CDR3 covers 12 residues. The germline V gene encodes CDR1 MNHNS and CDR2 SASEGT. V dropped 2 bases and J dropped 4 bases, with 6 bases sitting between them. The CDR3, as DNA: TGTGCCAGCAGTGAAAGACAGTACGAGCAGTACTTC. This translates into CASSERQYEQYF.

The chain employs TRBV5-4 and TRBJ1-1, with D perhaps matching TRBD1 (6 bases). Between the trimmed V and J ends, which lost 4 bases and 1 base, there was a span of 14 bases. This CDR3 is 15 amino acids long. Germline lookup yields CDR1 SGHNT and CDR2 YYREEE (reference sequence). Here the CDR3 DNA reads TGTGCCAGCAGCGCCCAAACAGGGTCGAACACTGAAGCTTTCTTT. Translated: CASSAQTGSNTEAFF.

CDR3 nucleotides: TGCGCCAGCAGCCAGGGGGTAAAGAACACCGGGGAGCTGTTTTTT. It translates to CASSQGVKNTGELFF. The chain employs TRBV5-1 and TRBJ2-2; 7 positions match TRBD1. After removal of 4 bases from V and 1 base from J, the junction contained 4 bases not matched to a gene. The CDR3 spans 15 residues. CDR1 and CDR2 from the germline V gene are SGHRS and YFSETQ.

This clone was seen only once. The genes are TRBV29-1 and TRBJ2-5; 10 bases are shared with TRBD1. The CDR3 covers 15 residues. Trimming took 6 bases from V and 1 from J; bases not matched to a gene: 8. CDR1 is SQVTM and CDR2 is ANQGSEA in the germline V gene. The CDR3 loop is CSVIPGQGTQETQYF. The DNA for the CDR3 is TGCAGCGTCATCCCGGGACAGGGGACCCAAGAGACCCAGTACTTC. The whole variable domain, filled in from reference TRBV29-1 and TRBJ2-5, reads SAVISQKPSRDICQRGTSLTIQCQVDSQVTMMFWYRQQPGQSLTLIATANQGSEATYESGFVIDKFPISRPNLTFSTLTVSNMSPEDSSIYLCSVIPGQGTQETQYFGPGTRLLVL.

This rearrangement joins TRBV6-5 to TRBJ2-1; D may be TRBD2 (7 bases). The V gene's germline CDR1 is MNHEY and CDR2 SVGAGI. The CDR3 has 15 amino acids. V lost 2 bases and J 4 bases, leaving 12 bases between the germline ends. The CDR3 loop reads CASSYGLGGYNEQFF. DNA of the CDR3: TGTGCCAGCAGTTACGGACTAGGGGGATACAATGAGCAGTTCTTC.

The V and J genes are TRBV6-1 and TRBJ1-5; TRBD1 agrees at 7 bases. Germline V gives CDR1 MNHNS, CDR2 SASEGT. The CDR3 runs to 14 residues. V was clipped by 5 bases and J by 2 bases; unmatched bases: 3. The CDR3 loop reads CASSTGTGNQPQHF. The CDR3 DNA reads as TGTGCCAGCAGTACCGGGACAGGCAATCAGCCCCAGCATTTT.

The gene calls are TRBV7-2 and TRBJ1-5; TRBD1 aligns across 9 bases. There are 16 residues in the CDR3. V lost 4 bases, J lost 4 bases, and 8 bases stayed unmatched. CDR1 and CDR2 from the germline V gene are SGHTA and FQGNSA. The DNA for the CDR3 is TGTGCCAGCAGCTCCATTCCGGGACAGGGAAATCAGCCCCAGCATTTT. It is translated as CASSSIPGQGNQPQHF.

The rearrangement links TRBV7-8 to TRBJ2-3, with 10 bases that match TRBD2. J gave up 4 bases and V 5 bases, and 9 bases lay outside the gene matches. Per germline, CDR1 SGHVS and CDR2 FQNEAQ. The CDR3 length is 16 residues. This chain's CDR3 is CASSPGGLAGADTQYF. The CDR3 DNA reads TGTGCCAGCAGCCCTGGAGGGCTAGCGGGAGCAGATACGCAGTATTTT.

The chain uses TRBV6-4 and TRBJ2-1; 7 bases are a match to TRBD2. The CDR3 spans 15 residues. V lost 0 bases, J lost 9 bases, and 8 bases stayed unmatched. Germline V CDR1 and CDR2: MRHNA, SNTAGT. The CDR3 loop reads CASSDSARGLFEQFF. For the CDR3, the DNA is TGTGCCAGCAGTGACTCGGCTCGGGGACTATTTGAGCAGTTCTTC.

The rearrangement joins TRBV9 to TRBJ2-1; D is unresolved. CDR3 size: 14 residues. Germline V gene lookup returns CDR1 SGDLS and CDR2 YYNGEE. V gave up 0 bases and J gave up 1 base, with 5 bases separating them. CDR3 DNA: TGTGCCAGCAGCGTAGCGGGTTCCTACAATGAGCAGTTCTTC. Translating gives CASSVAGSYNEQFF.

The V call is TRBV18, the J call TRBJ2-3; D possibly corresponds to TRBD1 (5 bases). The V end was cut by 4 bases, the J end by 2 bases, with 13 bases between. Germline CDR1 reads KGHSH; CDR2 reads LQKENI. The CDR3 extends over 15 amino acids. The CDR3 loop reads CASSQGRFSTDTQYF. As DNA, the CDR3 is TGTGCCAGCTCACAGGGGCGATTTTCCACAGATACGCAGTATTTT. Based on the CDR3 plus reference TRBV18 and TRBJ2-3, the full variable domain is NAGVMQNPRHLVRRRGQEARLRCSPMKGHSHVYWYRQLPEEGLKFMVYLQKENIIDESGMPKERFSAEFPKEGPSILRIQQVVRGDSAAYFCASSQGRFSTDTQYFGPGTRLTVL.

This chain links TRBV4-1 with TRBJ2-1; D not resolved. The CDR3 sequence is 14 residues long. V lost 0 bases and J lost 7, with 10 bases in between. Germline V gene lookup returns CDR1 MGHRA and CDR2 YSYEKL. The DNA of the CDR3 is TGCGCCAGCAGCCAAGAACTATTCCGGAATGAGCAGTTCTTC. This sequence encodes CASSQELFRNEQFF.